These T cell receptor beta chains were read from a single sample in a study of blood T cell repertoires in COVID-19. Assay used: immunoSEQ multiplex PCR; TCRdb lists only in-frame clones, some missing. The table includes roughly 200,000 clones, 75% to 90% detected once. Sequencing input: PBMCs or T cells enriched from blood (not recorded which). These receptors came from a woman in her 30s who had been exposed to COVID-19. Each CDR3 is given with its conserved first and last residue. D genes are given only for firm matches. Where a row states a size, it is once, few, many or the class of an expanded clone; other rows omit it.

clone_size	v_call	j_call	d_call	cdr3_nt	cdr3_aa
once	TRBV5-1	TRBJ1-1	NA	TGCGCCAGCAGCTTGGAATCCTCCGCAGACACTGAAGCTTTCTTT	CASSLESSADTEAFF
NA	TRBV19	TRBJ1-2	TRBD1	TGTGCCAGTACCCTAGGGGGGACAGTCTATGGCTACACCTTC	CASTLGGTVYGYTF
NA	TRBV19	TRBJ1-4	TRBD1	TGTGCCAGTGGGGACAGGGGCAATGAAAAACTGTTTTTT	CASGDRGNEKLFF
NA	TRBV7-6	TRBJ2-1	TRBD2	TGTGCCAGCAGCTTACAAGGACTAGCTGGCTACAATGAGCAGTTCTTC	CASSLQGLAGYNEQFF
NA	TRBV5-6	TRBJ2-2	TRBD1	TGTGCCAGCAGCTTTCCGGGACAGGATGACACCGGGGAGCTGTTTTTT	CASSFPGQDDTGELFF
NA	TRBV2	TRBJ2-7	TRBD1	TGTGCCAGCAGGATTCGGGACAGGGTCTACGAGCAGTACTTC	CASRIRDRVYEQYF
NA	TRBV7-9	TRBJ1-4	TRBD1	TGTGCCAGCAGCAAGTCCGGGACAGTTAATGAAAAACTGTTTTTT	CASSKSGTVNEKLFF
NA	TRBV27	TRBJ1-4	TRBD1	TGTGCCAGCAGTTGGACAGGGGGCCATGAAAAACTGTTTTTT	CASSWTGGHEKLFF
NA	TRBV2	TRBJ1-5	NA	TGTGCCAGTGGCACTGACCGACCTACGGGGCCCCAGCATTTT	CASGTDRPTGPQHF
NA	TRBV7-9	TRBJ1-2	NA	TGTGCCAGCAGCTTGAGGGTCCCCTATGGCTACACCTTC	CASSLRVPYGYTF
NA	TRBV10-3	TRBJ2-1	TRBD1	TGTGCCATCAGTGAGTCGGCAGAGGGGGCTTATGAGCAGTTCTTC	CAISESAEGAYEQFF
NA	TRBV29-1	TRBJ1-5	NA	TGCAGCGTAGGAGGTTGGGATCAGCCCCAGCATTTT	CSVGGWDQPQHF
few	TRBV6-1	TRBJ1-2	NA	TGTGCCAGCAGTGAACCCAGGGTGGCCTATGGCTACACCTTC	CASSEPRVAYGYTF
NA	TRBV28	TRBJ2-7	NA	TGTGCCAGCAGGACCTTGGGGGGCTACGAGCAGTACTTC	CASRTLGGYEQYF
NA	TRBV11-2	TRBJ1-2	NA	TGTGCCAGCACCCTAAGGATGAACAGGGATGGCTACACCTTC	CASTLRMNRDGYTF
NA	TRBV3-1/TRBV3-2	TRBJ1-5	TRBD1	TGTGCCAGCAGCCAAGGATACACAGGGGCGGGGCAGCCCCAGCATTTT	CASSQGYTGAGQPQHF
few	TRBV19	TRBJ2-2	NA	TGTGCCAGTAGTATGAAAACGCGGGCCTACACCGGGGAGCTGTTTTTT	CASSMKTRAYTGELFF
NA	TRBV29-1	TRBJ1-1	TRBD1	TGCAGCGGCCTGACAGGGGGATCCACTGAAGCTTTCTTT	CSGLTGGSTEAFF
NA	TRBV27	TRBJ2-7	NA	TGTGCCAGCAGTTTAGACGGAGCCTACGAGCAGTACTTC	CASSLDGAYEQYF
NA	TRBV13	TRBJ1-1	NA	TGTGCCAGCAGCCCGGGGGGCCATATGAACACTGAAGCTTTCTTT	CASSPGGHMNTEAFF
NA	TRBV5-1	TRBJ1-1	NA	TGCGCCAGCAGCGCGAATACAGGGAACACTGAAGCTTTCTTT	CASSANTGNTEAFF
NA	TRBV9	TRBJ2-2	NA	TGTGCCAGCAGCGTAAGTCCTAGCAGGGGCACCGGGGAGCTGTTTTTT	CASSVSPSRGTGELFF
NA	TRBV6-1	TRBJ1-1	NA	TGTGCCAGCAGTGAACTCGTGGGCGCTTTCTTT	CASSELVGAFF
NA	TRBV2	TRBJ2-5	NA	TGTGCCAGCAGTGAATCGGGCACCCCGAGCGGGACCCAGTACTTC	CASSESGTPSGTQYF
NA	TRBV19	TRBJ2-3	NA	TGTGCCAGTAGTATCTCATGGATCGGGACAGATACGCAGTATTTT	CASSISWIGTDTQYF
NA	TRBV18	TRBJ1-4	NA	TGTGCCAGCTCACCATTACAGGGACGGGGCGAAAAACTGTTTTTT	CASSPLQGRGEKLFF
NA	TRBV15	TRBJ2-2	NA	TGTGCCACCAGCAGAGGGATATTGGGGGCGGATAACGGGGAGCTGTTTTTT	CATSRGILGADNGELFF
NA	TRBV4-1	TRBJ2-3	TRBD2	TGCGCCAGCAGCCACGGGGCGGGAGGGAGCACAGATACGCAGTATTTT	CASSHGAGGSTDTQYF
once	TRBV19	TRBJ2-2	NA	TGTGCCAGTAGTATTCCGGGACTGGGAGTTTCTGGGGAGCTGTTTTTT	CASSIPGLGVSGELFF
NA	TRBV7-2	TRBJ2-1	TRBD2	TGTGCCAGCACCTCCAGTAGCGGGGGATGGAATGAGCAGTTCTTC	CASTSSSGGWNEQFF
NA	TRBV7-9	TRBJ2-2	TRBD2	TGTGCCACCCAGCAAGGGCGGGAGACCGGGGAGCTGTTTTTT	CATQQGRETGELFF
NA	TRBV19	TRBJ1-3	NA	TGTGCCAGTAGTCCCCATCGGAACACCATATATTTT	CASSPHRNTIYF
NA	TRBV19	TRBJ1-1	NA	TGTGCCAGTGACGGTAGGGGCACTGAAGCTTTCTTT	CASDGRGTEAFF
NA	TRBV10-1	TRBJ2-1	TRBD1	TGCGCCAGCAGGCCGGACAGGGGGCGTGTGAATGAGCAGTTCTTC	CASRPDRGRVNEQFF
NA	TRBV10-2	TRBJ2-7	NA	TGCGCCAGCAGGCCGACTAGAGGGGCCTACGAGCAGTACTTC	CASRPTRGAYEQYF
NA	TRBV5-1	TRBJ1-1	NA	TGCGCCAGCACCCTTAAAACAAGAATGAACACTGAAGCTTTCTTT	CASTLKTRMNTEAFF
NA	TRBV6-5	TRBJ1-2	NA	TGTGCCAGCAGTTACTCGATGCAGGGAGGGCCCTATGGCTACACCTTC	CASSYSMQGGPYGYTF
NA	TRBV7-2	TRBJ1-5	NA	TGTGCCAGCAGCCTCGGGGTTTCTCAGCCCCAGCATTTT	CASSLGVSQPQHF
NA	TRBV7-8	TRBJ2-5	NA	TGTGCCAGCAGCAAACCAGGGGGCGGGGGAGAGACCCAGTACTTC	CASSKPGGGGETQYF
few	TRBV19	TRBJ2-7	NA	TGTGCCAGTAGTATATTCCAGGGGTCCTACGAGCAGTACTTC	CASSIFQGSYEQYF
few	TRBV28	TRBJ2-2	TRBD2	TGTGCCAGCAGTCCCATAGCGGGGGGGCGCACCGGGGAGCTGTTTTTT	CASSPIAGGRTGELFF
NA	TRBV30	TRBJ1-2	TRBD1	TGTGCCTGGACCCGGACAGGGGCCCTCTGGGGCTACACCTTC	CAWTRTGALWGYTF